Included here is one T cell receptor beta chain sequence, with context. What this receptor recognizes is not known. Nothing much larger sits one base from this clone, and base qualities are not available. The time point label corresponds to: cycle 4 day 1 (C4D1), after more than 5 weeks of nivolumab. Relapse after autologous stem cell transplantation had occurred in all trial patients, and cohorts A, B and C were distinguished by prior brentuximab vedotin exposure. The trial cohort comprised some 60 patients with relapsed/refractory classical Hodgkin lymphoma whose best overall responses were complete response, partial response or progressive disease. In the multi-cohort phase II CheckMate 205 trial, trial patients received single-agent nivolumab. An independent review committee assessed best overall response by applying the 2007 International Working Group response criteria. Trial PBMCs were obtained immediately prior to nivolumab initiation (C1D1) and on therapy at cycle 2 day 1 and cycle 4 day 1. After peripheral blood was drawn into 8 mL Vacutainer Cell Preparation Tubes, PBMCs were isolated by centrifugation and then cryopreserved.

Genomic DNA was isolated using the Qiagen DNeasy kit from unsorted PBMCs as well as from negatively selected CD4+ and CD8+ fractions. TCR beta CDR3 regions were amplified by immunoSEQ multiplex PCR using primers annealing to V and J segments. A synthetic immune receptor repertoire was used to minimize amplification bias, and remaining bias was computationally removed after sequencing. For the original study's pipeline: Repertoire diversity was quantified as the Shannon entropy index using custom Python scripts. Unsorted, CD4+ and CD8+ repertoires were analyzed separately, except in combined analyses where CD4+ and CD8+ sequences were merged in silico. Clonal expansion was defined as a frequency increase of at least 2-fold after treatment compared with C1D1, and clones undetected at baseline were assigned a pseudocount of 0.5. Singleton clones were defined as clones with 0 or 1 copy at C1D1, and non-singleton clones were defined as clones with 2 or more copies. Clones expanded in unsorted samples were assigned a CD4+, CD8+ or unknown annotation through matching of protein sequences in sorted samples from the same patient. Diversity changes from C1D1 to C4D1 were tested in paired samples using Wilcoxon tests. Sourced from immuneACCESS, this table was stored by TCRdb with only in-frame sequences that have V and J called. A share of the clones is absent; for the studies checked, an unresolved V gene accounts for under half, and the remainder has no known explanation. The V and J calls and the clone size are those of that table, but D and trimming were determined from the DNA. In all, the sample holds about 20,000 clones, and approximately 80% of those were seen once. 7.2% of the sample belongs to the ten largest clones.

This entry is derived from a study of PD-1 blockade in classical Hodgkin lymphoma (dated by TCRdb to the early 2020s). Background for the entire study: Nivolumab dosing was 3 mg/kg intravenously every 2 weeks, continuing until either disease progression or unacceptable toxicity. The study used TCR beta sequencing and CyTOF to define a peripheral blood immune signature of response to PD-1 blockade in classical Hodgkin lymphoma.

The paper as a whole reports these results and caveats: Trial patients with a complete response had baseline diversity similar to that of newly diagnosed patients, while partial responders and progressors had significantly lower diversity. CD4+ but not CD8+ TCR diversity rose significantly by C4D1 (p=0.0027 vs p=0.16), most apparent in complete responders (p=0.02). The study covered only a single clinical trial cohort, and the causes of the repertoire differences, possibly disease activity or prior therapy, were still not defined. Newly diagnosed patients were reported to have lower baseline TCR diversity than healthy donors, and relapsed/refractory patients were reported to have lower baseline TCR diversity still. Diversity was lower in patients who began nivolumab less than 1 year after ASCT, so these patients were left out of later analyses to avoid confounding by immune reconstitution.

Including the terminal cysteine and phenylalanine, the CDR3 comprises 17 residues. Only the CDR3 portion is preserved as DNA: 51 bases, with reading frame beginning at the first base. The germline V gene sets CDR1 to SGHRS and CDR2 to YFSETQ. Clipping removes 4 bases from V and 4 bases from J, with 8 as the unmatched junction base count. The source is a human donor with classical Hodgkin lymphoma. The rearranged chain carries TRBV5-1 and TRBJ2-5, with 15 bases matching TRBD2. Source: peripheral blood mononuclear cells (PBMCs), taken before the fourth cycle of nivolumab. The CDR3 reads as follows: CASSPGLAGGRGETQYF. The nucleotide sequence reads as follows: TGCGCCAGCAGCCCCGGACTAGCGGGAGGGCGTGGAGAGACCCAGTACTTC.